The TCR beta chain under discussion was sequenced for a study of siplizumab effects on memory and regulatory T cells (dated by TCRdb to between 2018 and 2021). Context from the whole study: The study examined how the anti-CD2 antibody siplizumab affects alloreactive T-cell subsets in allogeneic mixed lymphocyte reactions built from human PBMCs. Here is what the overall study found, with its caveats: Unstimulated naive T cells appeared to be more diverse than memory T cells, and naive cells seemed to make a substantial contribution to the alloresponse. Sequences below about 10^-5 frequency were poorly captured, so only a minor fraction of alloreactive clones could be mapped to unstimulated subsets. The cumulative frequency of alloreactive sequences traceable to unstimulated CD4+ memory T cells was significantly reduced by siplizumab. Among mappable alloreactive CD4+ clones, an average Treg-derived fraction of around 71% was observed with siplizumab, compared with approximately 26% in control reactions. For roughly 75-96% of proliferating CD4+ or CD8+ clones, no naive or memory phenotype could be assigned. The suppressive function of proliferating Tregs from siplizumab cultures was not functionally confirmed.

Taken from cysteine to phenylalanine, the CDR3 has 17 residues. The only DNA kept is the CDR3, 51 bases in frame from the first base. CDR1 and CDR2, looked up from the germline V gene (reference sequence), are SEHNR and FQNEAQ. Unmatched junction bases come to 9, with V trimmed by 6 bases and J by 1 base. Details on this clone: It lacks a known antigen. Per-base qualities were not stored, and no clone one base away is much larger.

Sorted unstimulated T cells and proliferating T cells recovered from mixed lymphocyte reactions were subjected to TCRbeta CDR3 sequencing. Fresh whole blood from about ten HLA-typed healthy donors served as the source for isolating PBMCs. Libraries were made using the immunoSEQ multiplex PCR assay. The deep sequencing platform assayed about 90,000 TCR templates per sample. Genomic DNA extracted from sorted T cells was used for TCRbeta CDR3 sequencing. The authors' analysis ran thus. The R programming language was used for clonal analysis of TCRbeta CDR3 data. Alloreactive CD4+ and CD8+ clones were defined by comparing unstimulated samples with post-reaction CFSE-low samples. Alloreactive CD4+ clones were assigned to regulatory or non-regulatory origin by matching sequences to sorted unstimulated Treg and non-Treg repertoires. TCRdb obtained this table from immuneACCESS and retained in-frame rearrangements with V and J assigned. These tables miss some clones; where compared with another copy, unresolved V genes account for less than half of the shortfall, and the remainder is unexplained. The D gene and trimming were derived from the DNA, and the V and J assignments and clone size from that table. Counted in this sample were some 100,000 clones; 80% to 95% of them appeared once. The biggest ten clones account for 6.5% of the sample.

The sample taken for sequencing was CD8+ T cells sorted from blood. The sequence derives from a human donor in good health. The V gene is TRBV7-9 and the J gene is TRBJ2-2; TRBD2 lines up with 9 middle nucleotides. The DNA reads TGTGCCAGCAGACCCCGGGCAGCGGGAGGGAACACCGGGGAGCTGTTTTTT. This is translated as CASRPRAAGGNTGELFF.